The following is a TCR beta chain sequence with its context. This clone has a single count. The antigen it binds to is not known. No much larger clonotype is one base removed from it; base qualities were not supplied. Evidence from one read is weak. Before undergoing thyroid surgery, none of the patients had been given any kind of treatment. Patient clinical samples collected from the early 2010s to the late 2010s were retrospectively analysed using T-cell receptor beta sequencing. Relative to germline, V is missing 3 bases and J is missing 8 bases, with 11 bases of the junction outside any gene match. The germline V gene yields ENHRY for CDR1 and SYGVKD for CDR2. Spanning cysteine to phenylalanine, the CDR3 consists of 16 amino acids. Kept here is only the CDR3 DNA, which spans 48 bases and is read in frame from base 1. This sample was taken from a study of metastatic and nonmetastatic thyroid tumors (dated by TCRdb to about 2020). About the full investigation: For patients with malignant and with benign thyroid disease, the researchers compared repertoires between peripheral blood samples and tumor or nodule tissue samples. The full study reports these points: In both blood and tumor samples, malignant tumors were reported to have significantly higher TCR beta diversity than benign nodules.

Receptor amplification or capture employed PCR. The instrument given in TCRdb is Illumina HiSeq 4000. High-throughput sequencing was used to profile the CDR3 region of the TCR beta-chain in every patient. Per the source publication's procedure: Drawing on CDR3 differences between clinicopathological groups, the researchers built a classifier meant to tell apart patients with distant-metastatic papillary thyroid cancer. The Shannon index was used to measure repertoire diversity, and the Morisita-Horn index was used to measure how similar tumor and blood repertoires were. TCRdb redid the processing of the public reads, applying fastp at Q25 and MiXCR, and retained in-frame beta chains. TCRdb's processing, not the study's, gives the V and J calls here. The sample yields about 59,000 clones; more than 25% were counted once. Together, the top ten hold approximately 15% of the sample.

The sequence joins TRBV10-3 to TRBJ2-1; a stretch of 9 junction bases matches TRBD2. The sequence came from a female donor with papillary thyroid cancer or a benign thyroid nodule (not recorded which). Some clones in this sample may be carry-over from other donors' samples. The sequencing input was blood. The DNA is TGTGCCATCAGTGAATCCGTGGCGGGAGGGCGGGATGAGCAGTTCTTC. This is translated as CAISESVAGGRDEQFF.